A single sample gave rise to the 6 T cell receptor beta chains below, sequenced in a study of OX40 agonist ivuxolimab in advanced cancers. Sequenced by immunoSEQ multiplex PCR; TCRdb stores in-frame clones only, minus some. The repertoire holds about 77,000 clones, around nine tenths seen once, with more than 2.5% in the top ten. The sequences come from CD4+ or CD8+ T cells sorted from blood, collected in a trial of the OX40 agonist ivuxolimab. The origin of the receptors is an adult with an advanced solid tumor such as melanoma, head and neck, liver or kidney cancer.

The CDR3, as DNA: TGTGCCAGCAGCTCTGGGTTGGCAGGGGGCGAAAAACTGTTTTTT. Translated: CASSSGLAGGEKLFF. The V gene is TRBV7-2, the J gene TRBJ1-4; 8 bases fit TRBD1. With 4 bases clipped from V and 8 bases from J, the junction kept 9 bases outside the gene matches. This CDR3 has 15 amino acids. Germline V gives CDR1 SGHTA, CDR2 FQGNSA. The full variable domain, completed using reference TRBV7-2 and TRBJ1-4, is GAGVSQSPSNKVTEKGKDVELRCDPISGHTALYWYRQSLGQGLEFLIYFQGNSAPDKSGLPSDRFSAERTGGSVSTLTIQRTQQEDSAVYLCASSSGLAGGEKLFFGSGTQLSVL.

The chain joins TRBV5-1 to TRBJ2-2; 8 bases line up with TRBD1. Germline lookup yields CDR1 SGHRS and CDR2 YFSETQ. Trimming removed 4 bases from V and 1 base from J; junction bases left unmatched: 3. This CDR3 has 15 amino acids. The CDR3 DNA reads as TGCGCCAGCAGCAACGGACAGGGGAACACCGGGGAGCTGTTTTTT. This encodes CASSNGQGNTGELFF. The full variable domain, rest sourced from reference TRBV5-1 and TRBJ2-2, is KAGVTQTPRYLIKTRGQQVTLSCSPISGHRSVSWYQQTPGQGLQFLFEYFSETQRNKGNFPGRFSGRQFSNSRSEMNVSTLELGDSALYLCASSNGQGNTGELFFGEGSRLTVL.

The chain employs TRBV29-1 and TRBJ2-3; TRBD2 is a possible D gene (5 bases). Deletions cut 6 bases from V and 4 bases from J, with 20 bases between. This CDR3 comprises 15 residues. CDR1 is SQVTM, CDR2 ANQGSEA, per germline. The CDR3 coding sequence is TGCAGCGTCGAGGGAGAGCCTCCCCGCGCAGATACGCAGTATTTT. Translating gives CSVEGEPPRADTQYF.

This sequence joins TRBV28 and TRBJ2-7, with 8 bases lining up with TRBD2. The CDR3 is made up of 16 amino acids. V shed 6 bases and J 2 bases; nucleotides not matched to a gene: 12. The germline V gene has CDR1 MDHEN and CDR2 SYDVKM. The CDR3 protein is CASSLPLAGHPYEQYF. The CDR3 DNA reads TGTGCCAGCAGCCTACCCCTAGCGGGCCACCCCTACGAGCAGTACTTC. Full variable domain (remainder filled in from reference TRBV28 and TRBJ2-7): DVKVTQSSRYLVKRTGEKVFLECVQDMDHENMFWYRQDPGLGLRLIYFSYDVKMKEKGDIPEGYSVSREKKERFSLILESASTNQTSMYLCASSLPLAGHPYEQYFGPGTRLTVT.

V is TRBV4-1 and J is TRBJ1-4, with D maybe TRBD1 (5 bases). The CDR3 consists of 16 residues. V was shortened by 6 bases and J by 7 bases, with 21 bases between the two germline ends. CDR1 MGHRA and CDR2 YSYEKL come from the germline V gene. CDR3 sequence (DNA): TGCGCCAGCAGTCTTCAAGGGGCAGGGTGGGGTGAAAAACTGTTTTTT. This sequence encodes CASSLQGAGWGEKLFF.

The chain uses TRBV6-1 and TRBJ1-1; 9 positions agree with TRBD1. There are 15 residues in the CDR3. V lost 6 bases, J lost 4 bases, and 9 bases stayed unmatched. The V gene's germline CDR1 is MNHNS and CDR2 SASEGT. This CDR3 reads CASRGTGRDGTEAFF. CDR3 in DNA: TGTGCCAGCAGGGGGACAGGGAGGGATGGCACTGAAGCTTTCTTT.